Listed below are T cell receptor beta chains from one sample, sequenced in a study of control samples from healthy donors and cancer patients. Data came from immunoSEQ multiplex PCR; TCRdb stores just in-frame clones and leaves some out. Of approximately 210,000 clones listed, about 90% are singletons. Material: blood. The receptors stem from a man aged 30 to 45 in good health. The CDR3 runs from the conserved cysteine through the conserved F or W. The D gene is left open where the match is weak. Clone size appears in some rows only: once, few, many, or a class for an expanded clone.

>TRBJ2-7|15|.|TRBV19|.
CASSISYRPSYEQYF
>TRBJ1-4|15|.|TRBV30|.
CAWSQGGSTNEKLFF
>TRBJ1-1|14|.|TRBV19|.
CASSTGIPNTEAFF
>TRBJ2-3|17|.|TRBV5-1|.
CASSLIWDPPGTDTQYF
>TRBJ1-5|14|.|TRBV5-1|.
CASSLDGGGQPQHF
>TRBJ2-4|14|.|TRBV7-2|once
CASSLAPGKNIQYF
>TRBJ1-3|17|TRBD1|TRBV2|once
CASLRGRGEGSGNTIYF
>TRBJ2-7|13|TRBD1|TRBV9|.
CASRASDRAEQYF
>TRBJ1-6|17|.|TRBV5-1|.
CASSPNWRGRGNSPLHF
>TRBJ2-7|16|TRBD2|TRBV5-1|.
CASSLDLLAGDYEQYF
>TRBJ2-3|13|.|TRBV7-9|.
CASSLNPTDTQYF
>TRBJ1-5|14|.|TRBV2|.
CASRRTPLGRPQHF
>TRBJ2-2|13|.|TRBV4-1|.
CASSTPNTGELFF
>TRBJ1-4|13|.|TRBV6-5|.
CASMRALNEKLFF
>TRBJ1-2|12|.|TRBV3-1/TRBV3-2|.
CASSHPGYGYTF
>TRBJ2-1|20|TRBD2|TRBV4-1|once
CASSHRSGLAGGLSYNEQFF
>TRBJ1-5|21|.|TRBV21-1|.
CASSKGVRKTAPIYSNQPQHF
>TRBJ2-3|16|.|TRBV6-1|.
CASSVEGHSNTDTQYF
>TRBJ1-4|15|TRBD1|TRBV27|.
CASSKLDRGNEKLFF
>TRBJ1-1|15|.|TRBV6-1|.
CASSEFGGKNTEAFF
>TRBJ1-6|16|.|TRBV7-8|.
CASSLALSSYNSPLHF
>TRBJ2-2|15|.|TRBV7-7|.
CASSSRGASTGELFF
>TRBJ1-3|11|.|TRBV7-9|.
CASSDGNTIYF
>TRBJ1-2|15|.|TRBV29-1|.
CSVESASGKNYGYTF
>TRBJ1-6|13|.|TRBV27|.
CASSLQGYSPLHF
>TRBJ2-3|16|TRBD1|TRBV7-9|.
CASSPRTGGNTDTQYF
>TRBJ2-2|13|.|TRBV10-2|.
CASSDLNTGELFF
>TRBJ2-3|15|TRBD2|TRBV6-6|.
CASSRGLAGVNTQYF
>TRBJ1-4|16|.|TRBV5-5|.
CASSLSLGLSGEKLFF
>TRBJ1-2|15|.|TRBV5-5|.
CASSFWGKTNYGYTF
>TRBJ2-7|15|.|TRBV2|once
CASSAETMPQDEQYF
>TRBJ2-1|15|TRBD2|TRBV6-5|.
CASRSGLAGGNEQFF